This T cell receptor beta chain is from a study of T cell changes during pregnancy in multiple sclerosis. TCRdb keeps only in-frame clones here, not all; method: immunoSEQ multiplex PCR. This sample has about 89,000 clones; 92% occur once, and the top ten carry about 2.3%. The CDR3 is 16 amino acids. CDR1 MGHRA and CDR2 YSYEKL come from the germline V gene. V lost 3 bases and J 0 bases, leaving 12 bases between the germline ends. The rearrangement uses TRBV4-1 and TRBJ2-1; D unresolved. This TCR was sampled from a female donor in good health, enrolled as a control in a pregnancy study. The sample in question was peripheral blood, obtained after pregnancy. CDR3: CASSQDPWASYNEQFF. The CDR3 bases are TGCGCCAGCAGCCAGGATCCTTGGGCCTCCTACAATGAGCAGTTCTTC.